This T cell receptor beta chain was captured in a study of siplizumab effects on memory and regulatory T cells. Across the whole study: Mixed lymphocyte reactions were matched in twos, containing siplizumab at around 1 ug/mL or lacking drug. Broader study findings: With siplizumab, mappable alloreactive CD4+ clones averaged about 70% Treg-derived, versus 25% to 30% in controls.

CDR1 and CDR2 from the germline V gene are MNHNY and SVGAGI (reference sequence). Trimming left V 6 bases short and J 1 base short, with 10 bases between. This CDR3 contains 13 residues. TCRdb keeps only in-frame clones here, not all; method: immunoSEQ multiplex PCR. The data contain approximately 20,000 clones, 45% to 60% of them singletons. Researchers maintained the mixed lymphocyte reaction cells in coculture at 37°C for more than five days. About this clone itself: No antigen is known for it.

The receptor was derived from a human donor in good health; the cells came from an allogeneic mixed lymphocyte reaction. The chain has TRBV6-6 and TRBJ2-7; D possibly corresponds to TRBD2 (6 bases). The sample comprised CFSE-low (dividing) CD4+ T cells sorted from an allogeneic mixed lymphocyte reaction. CDR3 bases: TGTGCCAGCAGGGGTGGGGGGTCCTACGAGCAGTACTTC. Translated: CASRGGGSYEQYF.